The rows below give T cell receptor beta chains drawn from one sample of a study of T cell changes during pregnancy in multiple sclerosis. Repertoires were generated with immunoSEQ multiplex PCR, while TCRdb's copy carries only in-frame clones and drops some. The sample lists some 100,000 clones, more than 90% seen once, with approximately 1.2% in the top ten. The starting material was peripheral blood, obtained in the second trimester of pregnancy. Receptors were obtained from a female donor with multiple sclerosis, enrolled in a pregnancy study. Each CDR3 is given with its conserved first and last residue. A D gene is named only where the DNA matches it firmly. Only some rows state a clone size, as once, few, many or a class for expanded clones.

>TRBV28|NA|NA|TRBJ1-5
CASSPSGEQPQHF
TGTGCCAGCAGTCCATCAGGGGAGCAGCCCCAGCATTTT
>TRBV28|TRBD2|NA|TRBJ2-3
CASNRRAGVSDTQYF
TGTGCCAGCAACCGTCGGGCGGGAGTTTCAGATACGCAGTATTTT
>TRBV15|NA|NA|TRBJ1-2
CATSRGAGLDYGYTF
TGTGCCACCAGCAGAGGAGCAGGGTTGGACTATGGCTACACCTTC
>TRBV4-1|NA|NA|TRBJ2-2
CASSHPTRAGELFF
TGCGCCAGCAGCCACCCCACCAGGGCCGGGGAGCTGTTTTTT
>TRBV7-9|TRBD2|NA|TRBJ2-5
CASSLEWAGEETQYF
TGTGCCAGCAGCTTAGAATGGGCGGGAGAAGAGACCCAGTACTTC
>TRBV5-8|NA|NA|TRBJ1-3
CASSLLLGGQPSGNTIYF
TGTGCCAGCAGCTTGCTGCTTGGCGGGCAGCCCTCTGGAAACACCATATATTTT
>TRBV18|TRBD1|NA|TRBJ2-7
CASSPPGGGYEQYF
TGTGCCAGCTCACCCCCAGGGGGTGGATACGAGCAGTACTTC
>TRBV12-5|TRBD2|NA|TRBJ2-3
CASGFTTSGRPTDTQYF
TGTGCTAGTGGTTTTACGACTAGCGGGAGGCCCACAGATACGCAGTATTTT
>TRBV4-1|NA|few|TRBJ1-5
CASSLTLQGLNQPQHF
TGCGCCAGCAGCCTAACCTTACAGGGCCTCAATCAGCCCCAGCATTTT
>TRBV5-4|NA|NA|TRBJ1-4
CASSLRGGFEKLFF
TGTGCCAGCAGCTTAAGGGGGGGTTTTGAAAAACTGTTTTTT
>TRBV11-2|TRBD2|NA|TRBJ2-7
CASSSGLAGVYYEQYF
TGTGCCAGCAGCTCGGGACTAGCGGGGGTGTACTACGAGCAGTACTTC
>TRBV5-1|TRBD1|NA|TRBJ1-1
CASSLAGTVGTEAFF
TGCGCCAGCAGCTTGGCCGGGACAGTGGGCACTGAAGCTTTCTTT
>TRBV19|NA|NA|TRBJ2-2
CATASGTPIPSGELFF
TGTGCCACCGCGTCCGGGACACCCATCCCTTCCGGGGAGCTGTTTTTT
>TRBV30|NA|NA|TRBJ1-1
CAWGRGRTEAFF
TGTGCCTGGGGCCGAGGGCGAACTGAAGCTTTCTTT
>TRBV7-3|TRBD1|NA|TRBJ1-1
CASSRDRESAEAFF
TGTGCCAGCAGCAGGGACAGGGAGTCGGCTGAAGCTTTCTTT
>TRBV7-9|TRBD2|NA|TRBJ2-1
CASSLVRGGSIYEQFF
TGTGCCAGCAGCTTAGTAAGGGGCGGGAGTATATATGAGCAGTTCTTC
>TRBV7-2|TRBD2|NA|TRBJ2-1
CASSLQGLAGTFYNEQFF
TGTGCCAGCAGCTTACAGGGACTAGCGGGGACCTTCTACAATGAGCAGTTCTTC
>TRBV7-3|TRBD1|NA|TRBJ1-1
CASSLTATGTHTEAFF
TGTGCCAGCAGCTTAACCGCGACAGGGACCCACACTGAAGCTTTCTTT
>TRBV5-1|TRBD1|NA|TRBJ1-1
CASSLTGAFESTEAFF
TGCGCCAGTTCCCTTACAGGGGCTTTTGAGTCCACTGAAGCTTTCTTT
>TRBV6-5|NA|NA|TRBJ2-7
CASSYSLANEQYF
TGTGCCAGCAGTTACTCCCTAGCCAACGAGCAGTACTTC
>TRBV6-1|NA|NA|TRBJ1-4
CASSEISETLLTNEKLFF
TGTGCCAGCAGTGAAATTTCGGAGACTCTCCTTACTAATGAAAAACTGTTTTTT
>TRBV21-1|NA|NA|TRBJ1-2
CASSKGGTGTEEGYTF
TGTGCCAGCAGCAAAGGGGGGACAGGGACGGAGGAGGGCTACACCTTC
>TRBV9|TRBD1|once|TRBJ1-2
CASSPGGSQVGYTF
TGTGCCAGCAGCCCAGGGGGATCTCAGGTCGGCTACACCTTC
>TRBV9|TRBD2|NA|TRBJ2-3
CASTTSGNTDTQYF
TGTGCCAGCACCACTAGCGGGAACACAGATACGCAGTATTTT
>TRBV5-4|NA|once|TRBJ2-2
CASSQGGANTGELFF
TGTGCCAGCAGCCAAGGGGGAGCGAACACCGGGGAGCTGTTTTTT
>TRBV4-2|TRBD1|NA|TRBJ1-1
CASSSHRGQTTEAFF
TGTGCCAGCAGCAGCCACAGGGGACAAACAACTGAAGCTTTCTTT
>TRBV5-1|TRBD1|NA|TRBJ1-4
CASSVGTGGEKLFF
TGCGCCAGCAGTGTTGGGACAGGGGGAGAAAAACTGTTTTTT
>TRBV9|NA|NA|TRBJ1-3
CASSVGGQGNTIYF
TGTGCCAGCAGCGTAGGTGGACAGGGAAACACCATATATTTT
>TRBV19|TRBD1|NA|TRBJ1-5
CASSWTRGQDHSNQPQHF
TGTGCCAGTAGTTGGACCCGGGGACAGGACCATAGCAATCAGCCCCAGCATTTT
>TRBV6-1|TRBD1|few|TRBJ1-1
CASSIRGGVWTEAFF
TGTGCCAGCTCGATTCGAGGGGGCGTCTGGACTGAAGCTTTCTTT
>TRBV6-1|NA|NA|TRBJ2-1
CASSEARLVNEQFF
TGTGCCAGCAGTGAAGCGAGGCTAGTCAATGAGCAGTTCTTC
>TRBV27|TRBD2|NA|TRBJ2-5
CASRPRLAGSQETQYF
TGTGCCAGCAGACCTAGACTAGCGGGAAGCCAAGAGACCCAGTACTTC
>TRBV19|NA|NA|TRBJ2-7
CASSTEATYEQYF
TGTGCCAGTAGTACCGAGGCCACCTACGAGCAGTACTTC
>TRBV5-4|TRBD1|NA|TRBJ1-2
CASSKGTVLSYTF
TGTGCCAGCAGCAAAGGGACAGTGCTAAGCTACACCTTC
>TRBV5-1|NA|NA|TRBJ2-3
CASSSLDEGTQYF
TGCGCCAGCAGCTCACTGGACGAGGGTACGCAGTATTTT
>TRBV5-1|NA|NA|TRBJ1-1
CASSLVWGGQSEAFF
TGCGCCAGCAGCTTGGTTTGGGGTGGACAGTCTGAAGCTTTCTTT